The 2 T cell receptor beta chains listed next were all sequenced from one sample in a study of CD8+ T cells in alopecia areata (dated by TCRdb to the late 2010s). The intended sense of this specimen's time point label: around 29 days on oral tofacitinib. The meaning of the sample's treatment or condition label: oral pan-JAK inhibitor, 5-10 mg twice daily. To prepare the library, the immunoSEQ multiplex PCR assay was applied. To provide template for TCR sequencing, every sample had RNA extracted and reverse transcribed into cDNA. In its TCRdb copy, this immuneACCESS table keeps in-frame sequences only and misses some clones. Where compared with another copy, unresolved V genes explain less than half of these, and the others have no known cause. The sample table contains 120,000 or so clones; only one count was recorded for 60% to 65% of them. Together, the top ten hold roughly 5% of the sample. Sequencing used CD4+ T cells sorted from blood, obtained at week 4, from a patient treated with tofacitinib. The receptors were gathered from a human donor with alopecia areata.

The chain is built from TRBV29-1 and TRBJ2-3; D may be TRBD2 (6 bases). V was trimmed by 4 bases and J by 9 bases, leaving 11 bases between them. Germline CDR1 SQVTM, CDR2 ANQGSEA. The CDR3 is made up of 11 amino acids. CDR3 coding DNA: TGCAGCGTTGGTTGGGACTCCACGCAGTATTTT. Residues: CSVGWDSTQYF.

The gene calls are TRBV2 and TRBJ2-5; D uncertain. Germline CDR1 SNHLY, CDR2 FYNNEI. Trimming cost V 5 bases and J 8 bases, with 9 bases left between them. The CDR3 loop spans 11 amino acids. For the CDR3, the DNA is TGTGCCAGCAGTTTCGCGAGCACCCAGTACTTC. Protein product: CASSFASTQYF.